This entry features one T cell receptor (beta chain) sequence. The antigen is not known. Through 5' RACE with UMI labels, the TRB cDNA libraries were prepared. TCRdb reanalyzed the 5' RACE reads, giving one entry per CDR3 protein sequence and no DNA. Its clone listing holds more than 75,000 distinct CDR3 sequences. The data stem from a study of CXCR3-negative and CXCR3-positive naive CD8 T cells. Study-level points and caveats: Comparably high diversity marked both naive subsets, whereas memory CD8+ cells had much lower diversity. TRB CDR3 hydrophobicity was greater in CXCR3-positive naive cells than in CXCR3-negative naive cells.

Sorts performed in triplicate captured 300,000 cells each from every CD8+ T cell subset. Naive CD8+ T cells showed CD45RO-CCR7+CD27+CD95-. The CDR3 has 15 amino acids. From germline, CDR1 is LNHNV and CDR2 YYDKDF (reference sequence). The sequencing input was naive CXCR3+ CD8+ T cells from blood. Sample subset: CD45RO-CCR7+CD27+CD95- naive CD8+ T cells expressing CXCR3 (TNR3+). The J gene is TRBJ2-7, the V gene TRBV15. This TCR came from a human donor in good health. Some clones in this sample may be carry-over from other donors' samples. The CDR3 sequence is CATSRESVNSYGQYF.